This T cell receptor beta chain was found in a study of read filtering for tumor transcriptome and immune sequencing (dated by TCRdb to the early 2020s). For context, the study as a whole: Of the patients in the cohort, more than 16 were male and over twelve were female, and their mean age was approximately 71 years, with a range of about 47 to 85. By revised international staging, 8 or 9 patients were R-ISS I, some 16 were R-ISS II and roughly 7 were R-ISS III. After DNase treatment, whole-transcriptome libraries were prepared with the TruSeq RNA Access Library Prep Kit. TCR-region mapped reads per sample ranged from about 4.05 to 11 million with IR-seq versus only about 75 to 1,400 with RNA-seq. Using the same bone marrow samples, the study ran both targeted immune repertoire sequencing and bulk whole-transcriptome sequencing and then compared the TCR repertoires from each method. A main aim was a read-filtering strategy for immune repertoire data, specifically whether clonotypes supported by a single read should be removed.

Bone marrow was sampled from every patient at the time of active disease. Ficoll-Hypaque density gradient centrifugation was used to isolate the bone marrow mononuclear cells. Myeloma plasma cells were removed and CD138-negative cells were collected by negative selection after labeling with CD138 magnetic microbeads on a MACS separator. Flow cytometry with CD138 antibodies on an Attune NxT was used to check how pure the isolated cells were. TRIzol reagent was used to extract total RNA, and a NanoDrop spectrophotometer was used to quantify the extracted RNA. For each patient, paired RNA-seq and IR-seq were run on the CD138-negative bone marrow sample from that patient. Points the paper makes about the study in general: Compared with RNA-seq, IR-seq captured clonotypes at much higher depth and more reliably, and a smaller IR-seq throughput was enough to identify most shared clonotypes. Removing single-read clonotypes increased the correlation between IR-seq and RNA-seq shared clonotype proportions. Single-read clonotypes made up roughly 82% of clonotypes but approximately 3.5% of total reads in IR-seq, and 70% to 75% of clonotypes and 35% to 55% of reads in RNA-seq. The sorted CD138-negative fraction was not purified T cells but a mixed bone marrow immune population.

Trimming leaves V shorter by 6 bases and J shorter by 4 bases, with the junction holding 5 bases beyond the gene matches. Per the germline V gene, SQVTM is the CDR1 and ANQGSEA is the CDR2. The CDR3 holds 13 amino acids from the cysteine to the phenylalanine. The retained sequence is limited to the CDR3, 39 bases, with the frame set at the first base. This clonotype has at least ten counts. Its antigen is still unknown. No base-level quality is on record; no much larger clone is a single base apart. Starting from 350 to 500 ng RNA, TCR libraries were constructed with the Immunoverse kit using molecular barcoded adaptors that cover the alpha/delta and beta/gamma chains. TCR library preparation was performed with the same RNA that was used for transcriptome sequencing. Sequencing of the TCR libraries was done on an Illumina HiSeq 4000 with 2 x 150 cycles. For the original study's pipeline: TCR reads were aligned to human V, D, J and C references and assembled into CDR3 clonotypes with MiXCR, including quality filtering and error correction. The tcR package in R was used to analyze clonotype counts and gene usage diversity. For inspection of raw mapping reads, RNA-seq reads were mapped by STAR aligner version 2.5.3a onto GRCh37 of the human genome. To test how sequencing depth affected the clonotypes detected, IR-seq fastq files were randomly downsampled with Seqtk 1.3. Using fastp trimming at Q25 and MiXCR clonotype assembly, TCRdb reanalyzed the public sequencing data and kept in-frame beta chains. Entries that share a CDR3 protein sequence are merged under the most common genes and DNA. The V and J calls come from TCRdb's annotation, not from the publication. The sample records 100,000 to 150,000 distinct CDR3 sequences, 13% of which are singletons. Clones ranked in the top ten supply roughly 9.6% of the sample.

The sample was a population of CD138-negative cells sorted from bone marrow. Sample cell subset or site, as interpreted from the label and publication: bone marrow mononuclear cells depleted of CD138+ plasma/myeloma cells by negative magnetic selection. Recombination connected TRBV29-1 to TRBJ2-1; a stretch of 8 junction bases matches TRBD2. The receptor's source is a donor aged 40 or over with multiple myeloma. This receptor carries the CDR3 CSVRGLAYNEQFF. The DNA sequence follows: TGCAGCGTCCGCGGACTAGCTTACAATGAGCAGTTCTTC.